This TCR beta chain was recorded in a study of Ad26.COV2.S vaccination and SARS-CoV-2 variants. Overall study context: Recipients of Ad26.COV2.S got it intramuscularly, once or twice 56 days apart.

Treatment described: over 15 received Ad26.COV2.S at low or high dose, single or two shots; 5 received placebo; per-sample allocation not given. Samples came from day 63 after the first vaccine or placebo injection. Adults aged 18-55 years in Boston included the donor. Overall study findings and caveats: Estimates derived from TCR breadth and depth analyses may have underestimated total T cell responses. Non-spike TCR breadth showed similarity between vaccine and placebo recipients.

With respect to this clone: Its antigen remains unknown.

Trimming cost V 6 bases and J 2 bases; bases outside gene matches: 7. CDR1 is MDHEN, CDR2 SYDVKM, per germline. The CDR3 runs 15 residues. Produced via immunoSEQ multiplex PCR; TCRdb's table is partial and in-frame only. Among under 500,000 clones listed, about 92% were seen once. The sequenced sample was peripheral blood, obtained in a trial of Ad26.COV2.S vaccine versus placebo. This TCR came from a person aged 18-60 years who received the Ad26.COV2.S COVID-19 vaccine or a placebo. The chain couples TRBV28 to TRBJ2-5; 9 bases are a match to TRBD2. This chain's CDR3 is CASSTSGGRQETQYF. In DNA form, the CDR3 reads TGTGCCAGCAGCACAAGCGGGGGGAGACAAGAGACCCAGTACTTC. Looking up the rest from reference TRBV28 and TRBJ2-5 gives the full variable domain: DVKVTQSSRYLVKRTGEKVFLECVQDMDHENMFWYRQDPGLGLRLIYFSYDVKMKEKGDIPEGYSVSREKKERFSLILESASTNQTSMYLCASSTSGGRQETQYFGPGTRLLVL.